Here is one TCR beta chain with its context. This sample stems from a study of T cell changes during pregnancy in multiple sclerosis. Repertoires were generated with immunoSEQ multiplex PCR, while TCRdb's copy carries only in-frame clones and drops some. Among about 73,000 clones listed, 85% to 90% were seen once. The germline V gene encodes CDR1 MNHNY and CDR2 SVGAGI (reference sequence). This CDR3 has 15 residues. Trimming removed 4 bases from V and 5 bases from J, with 18 bases in between. Sequences were derived from peripheral blood, sampled after pregnancy. This sequence joins TRBV6-6 and TRBJ2-7; a possible D gene is TRBD2 (6 bases). The clonotype comes from a female donor in good health, enrolled as a control in a pregnancy study. The CDR3 loop reads CASSSLAREVDEQYF. DNA for the CDR3: TGTGCCAGCAGTTCCCTGGCCAGGGAGGTCGACGAGCAGTACTTC.